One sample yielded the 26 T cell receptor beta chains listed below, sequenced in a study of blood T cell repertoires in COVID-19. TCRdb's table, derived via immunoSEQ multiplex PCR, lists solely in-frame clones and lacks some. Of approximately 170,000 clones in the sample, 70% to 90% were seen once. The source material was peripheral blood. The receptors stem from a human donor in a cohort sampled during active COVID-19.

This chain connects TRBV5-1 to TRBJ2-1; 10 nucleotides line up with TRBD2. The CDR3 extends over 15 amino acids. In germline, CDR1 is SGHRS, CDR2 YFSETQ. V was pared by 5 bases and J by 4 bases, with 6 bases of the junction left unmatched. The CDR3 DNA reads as TGCGCCAGCAGTAAACTAGCGGGGCCGTACAATGAGCAGTTCTTC. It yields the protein CASSKLAGPYNEQFF.

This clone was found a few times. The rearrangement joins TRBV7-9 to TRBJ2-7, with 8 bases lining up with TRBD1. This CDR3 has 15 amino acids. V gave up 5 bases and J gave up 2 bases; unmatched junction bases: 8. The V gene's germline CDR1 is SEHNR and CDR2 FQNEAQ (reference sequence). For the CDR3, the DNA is TGTGCCAGCAGCGATCGACAGGGGTCAACCTACGAGCAGTACTTC. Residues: CASSDRQGSTYEQYF.

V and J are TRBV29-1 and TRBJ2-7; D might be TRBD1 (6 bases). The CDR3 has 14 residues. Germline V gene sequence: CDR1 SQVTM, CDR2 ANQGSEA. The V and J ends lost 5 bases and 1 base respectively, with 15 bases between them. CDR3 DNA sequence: TGCAGCGTTATGGAAAGGACAGCTTCCTACGAGCAGTACTTC. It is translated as CSVMERTASYEQYF.

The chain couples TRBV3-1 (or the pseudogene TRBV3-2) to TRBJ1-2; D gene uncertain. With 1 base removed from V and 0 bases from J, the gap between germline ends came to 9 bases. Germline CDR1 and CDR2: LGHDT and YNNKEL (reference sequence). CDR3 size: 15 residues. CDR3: CASSQGRVANYGYTF. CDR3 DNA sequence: TGTGCCAGCAGCCAAGGGAGGGTAGCTAACTATGGCTACACCTTC.

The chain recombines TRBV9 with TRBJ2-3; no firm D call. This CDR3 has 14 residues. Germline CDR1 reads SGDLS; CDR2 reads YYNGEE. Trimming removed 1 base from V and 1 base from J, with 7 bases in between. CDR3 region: CASSVQAGTDTQYF. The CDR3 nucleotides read TGTGCCAGCAGCGTACAGGCAGGCACAGATACGCAGTATTTT.

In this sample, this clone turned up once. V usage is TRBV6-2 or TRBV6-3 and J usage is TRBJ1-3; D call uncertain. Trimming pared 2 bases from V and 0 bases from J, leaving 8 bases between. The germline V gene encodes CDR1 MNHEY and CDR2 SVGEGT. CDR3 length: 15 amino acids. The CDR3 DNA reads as TGTGCCAGCAGTTACAGTCGGAGCTCTGGAAACACCATATATTTT. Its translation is CASSYSRSSGNTIYF.

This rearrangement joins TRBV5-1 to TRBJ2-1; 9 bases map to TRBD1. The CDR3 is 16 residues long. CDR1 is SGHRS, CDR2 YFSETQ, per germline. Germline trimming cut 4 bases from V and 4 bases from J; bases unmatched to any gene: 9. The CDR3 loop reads CASSQRQGEKYNEQFF. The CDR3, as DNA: TGCGCCAGCAGCCAAAGACAGGGGGAGAAATACAATGAGCAGTTCTTC. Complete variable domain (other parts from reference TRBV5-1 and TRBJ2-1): KAGVTQTPRYLIKTRGQQVTLSCSPISGHRSVSWYQQTPGQGLQFLFEYFSETQRNKGNFPGRFSGRQFSNSRSEMNVSTLELGDSALYLCASSQRQGEKYNEQFFGPGTRLTVL.

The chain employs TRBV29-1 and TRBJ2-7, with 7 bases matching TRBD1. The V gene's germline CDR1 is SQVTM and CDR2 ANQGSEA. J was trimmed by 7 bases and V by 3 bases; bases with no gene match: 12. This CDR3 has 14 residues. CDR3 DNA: TGCAGCGTTGACTGGACAGGAGCCCACTTGGAGCAGTACTTC. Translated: CSVDWTGAHLEQYF.

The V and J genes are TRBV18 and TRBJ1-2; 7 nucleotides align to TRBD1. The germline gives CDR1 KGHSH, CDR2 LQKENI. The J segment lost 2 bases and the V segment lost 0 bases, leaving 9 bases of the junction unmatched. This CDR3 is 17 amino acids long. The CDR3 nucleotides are TGTGCCAGCTCACCACCCACCCGCGGCAGGGGGAACTATGGCTACACCTTC. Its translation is CASSPPTRGRGNYGYTF.

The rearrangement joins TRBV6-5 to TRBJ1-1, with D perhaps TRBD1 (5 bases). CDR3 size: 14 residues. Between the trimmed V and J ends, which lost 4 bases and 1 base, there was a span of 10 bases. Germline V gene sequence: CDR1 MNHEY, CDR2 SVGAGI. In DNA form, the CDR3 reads TGTGCCAGCAGTTTCGAGGACAAGAACACTGAAGCTTTCTTT. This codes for CASSFEDKNTEAFF.

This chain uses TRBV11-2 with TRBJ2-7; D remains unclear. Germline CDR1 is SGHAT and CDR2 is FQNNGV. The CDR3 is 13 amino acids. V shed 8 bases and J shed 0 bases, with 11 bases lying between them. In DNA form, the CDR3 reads TGTGCCAGCCGACGACTGAGCTCCTACGAGCAGTACTTC. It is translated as CASRRLSSYEQYF.

CDR3 coding DNA: TGTGCCAGCAGAAGATCCGGGAGTAGGAACTATGGCTACACCTTC. Translating gives CASRRSGSRNYGYTF. J is TRBJ1-2 and V is TRBV6-5; D remains ambiguous. Germline V gene sequence: CDR1 MNHEY, CDR2 SVGAGI. The CDR3 length is 15 residues. The V end was cut by 6 bases, the J end by 2 bases, with 16 bases between.

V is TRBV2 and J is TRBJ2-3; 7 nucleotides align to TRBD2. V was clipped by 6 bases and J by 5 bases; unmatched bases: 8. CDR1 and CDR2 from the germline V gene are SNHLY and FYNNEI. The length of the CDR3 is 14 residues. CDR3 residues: CASSSSGVGDTQYF. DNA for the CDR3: TGTGCCAGCAGCTCAAGCGGGGTTGGAGATACGCAGTATTTT. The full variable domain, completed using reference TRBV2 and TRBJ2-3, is EPEVTQTPSHQVTQMGQEVILRCVPISNHLYFYWYRQILGQKVEFLVSFYNNEISEKSEIFDDQFSVERPDGSNFTLKIRSTKLEDSAMYFCASSSSGVGDTQYFGPGTRLTVL.

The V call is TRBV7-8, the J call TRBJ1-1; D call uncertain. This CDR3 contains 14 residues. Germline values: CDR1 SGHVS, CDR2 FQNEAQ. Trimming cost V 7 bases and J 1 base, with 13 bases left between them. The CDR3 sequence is CASTSREGNTEAFF. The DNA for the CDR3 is TGTGCCAGCACATCCCGGGAGGGGAACACTGAAGCTTTCTTT. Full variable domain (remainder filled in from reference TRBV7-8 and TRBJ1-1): GAGVSQSPRYKVAKRGQDVALRCDPISGHVSLFWYQQALGQGPEFLTYFQNEAQLDKSGLPSDRFFAERPEGSVSTLKIQRTQQEDSAVYLCASTSREGNTEAFFGQGTRLTVV.

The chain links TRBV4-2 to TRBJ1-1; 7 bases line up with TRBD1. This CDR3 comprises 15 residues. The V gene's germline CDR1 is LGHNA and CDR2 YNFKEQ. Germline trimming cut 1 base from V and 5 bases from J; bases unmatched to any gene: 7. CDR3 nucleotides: TGTGCCAGCAGCCAAGGAAAGGGGGCGAGGACTGAAGCTTTCTTT. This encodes CASSQGKGARTEAFF.

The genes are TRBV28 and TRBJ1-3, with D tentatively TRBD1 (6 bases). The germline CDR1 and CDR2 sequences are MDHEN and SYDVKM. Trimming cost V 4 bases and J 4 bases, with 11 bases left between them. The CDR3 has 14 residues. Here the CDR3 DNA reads TGTGCCAGCAGTTACAGGGAGACGGGAAACACCATATATTTT. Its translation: CASSYRETGNTIYF.

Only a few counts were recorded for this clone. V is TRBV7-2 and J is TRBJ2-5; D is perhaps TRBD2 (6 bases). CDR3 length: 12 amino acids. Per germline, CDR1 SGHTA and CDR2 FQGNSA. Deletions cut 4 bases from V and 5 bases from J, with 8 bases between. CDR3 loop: CASSWGVETQYF. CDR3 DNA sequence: TGTGCCAGCAGCTGGGGGGTCGAGACCCAGTACTTC.

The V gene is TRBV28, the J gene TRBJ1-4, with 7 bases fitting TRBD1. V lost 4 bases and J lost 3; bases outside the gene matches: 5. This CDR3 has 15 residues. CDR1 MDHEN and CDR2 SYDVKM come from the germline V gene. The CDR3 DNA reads TGTGCCAGCAGTTCATATGACAGGGCTAATGAAAAACTGTTTTTT. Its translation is CASSSYDRANEKLFF.

CDR3 sequence (DNA): TGTGCCAGCAGCCCCGGGACTAGCGGGATGGGAGAGCAGTTCTTC. It specifies CASSPGTSGMGEQFF. The rearrangement uses TRBV13 and TRBJ2-1; the match to TRBD2 covers 13 bases. Germline V CDR1 and CDR2: PRHDT, FYEKMQ (reference sequence). J gave up 10 bases and V 5 bases, and 8 bases lay outside the gene matches. This CDR3 spans 15 amino acids.

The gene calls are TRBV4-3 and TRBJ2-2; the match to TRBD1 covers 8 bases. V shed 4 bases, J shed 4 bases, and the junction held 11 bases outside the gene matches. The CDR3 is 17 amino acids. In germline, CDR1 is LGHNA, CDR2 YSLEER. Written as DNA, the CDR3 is TGCGCCAGCAGCCGGACATTACAGGGGGAAGGCACCGGGGAGCTGTTTTTT. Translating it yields CASSRTLQGEGTGELFF.

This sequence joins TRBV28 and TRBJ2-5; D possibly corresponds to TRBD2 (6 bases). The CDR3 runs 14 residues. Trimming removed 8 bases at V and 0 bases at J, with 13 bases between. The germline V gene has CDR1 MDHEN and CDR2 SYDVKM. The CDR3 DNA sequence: TGTGCCAGCCGATACGGGGACTACCAAGAGACCCAGTACTTC. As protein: CASRYGDYQETQYF.

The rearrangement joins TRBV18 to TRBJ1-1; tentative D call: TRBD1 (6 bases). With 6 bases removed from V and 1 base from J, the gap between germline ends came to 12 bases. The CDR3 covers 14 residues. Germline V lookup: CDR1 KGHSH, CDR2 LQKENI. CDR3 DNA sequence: TGTGCCAGCTCCCAGGGGAGGGGGAACACTGAAGCTTTCTTT. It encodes CASSQGRGNTEAFF.

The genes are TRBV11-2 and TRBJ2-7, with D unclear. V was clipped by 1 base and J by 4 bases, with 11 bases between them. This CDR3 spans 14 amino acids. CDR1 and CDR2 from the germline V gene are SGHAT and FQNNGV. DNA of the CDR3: TGTGCCAGCAGCTTAGGTGCCAGTCGTTACGAGCAGTACTTC. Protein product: CASSLGASRYEQYF.

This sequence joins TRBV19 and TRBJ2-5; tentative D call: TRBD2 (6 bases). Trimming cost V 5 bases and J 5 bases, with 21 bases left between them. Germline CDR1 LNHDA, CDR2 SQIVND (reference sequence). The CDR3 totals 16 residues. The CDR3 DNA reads TGTGCCAGTAGTTCGTGGCGGGGTGGTATGGTGGAGACCCAGTACTTC. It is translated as CASSSWRGGMVETQYF. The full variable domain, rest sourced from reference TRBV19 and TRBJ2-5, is DGGITQSPKYLFRKEGQNVTLSCEQNLNHDAMYWYRQDPGQGLRLIYYSQIVNDFQKGDIAEGYSVSREKKESFPLTVTSAQKNPTAFYLCASSSWRGGMVETQYFGPGTRLLVL.

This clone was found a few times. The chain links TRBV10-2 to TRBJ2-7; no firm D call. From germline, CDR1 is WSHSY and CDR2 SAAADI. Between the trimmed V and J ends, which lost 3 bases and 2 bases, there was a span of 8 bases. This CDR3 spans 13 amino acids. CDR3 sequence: CASSEQIPYEQYF. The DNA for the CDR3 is TGCGCCAGCAGTGAACAGATTCCCTACGAGCAGTACTTC.

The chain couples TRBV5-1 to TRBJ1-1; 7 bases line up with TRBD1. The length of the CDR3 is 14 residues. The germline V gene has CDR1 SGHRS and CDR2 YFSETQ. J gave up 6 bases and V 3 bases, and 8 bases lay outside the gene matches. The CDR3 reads CASSWATGRSEAFF. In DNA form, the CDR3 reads TGCGCCAGCAGCTGGGCGACAGGGCGATCTGAAGCTTTCTTT. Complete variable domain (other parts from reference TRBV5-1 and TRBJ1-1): KAGVTQTPRYLIKTRGQQVTLSCSPISGHRSVSWYQQTPGQGLQFLFEYFSETQRNKGNFPGRFSGRQFSNSRSEMNVSTLELGDSALYLCASSWATGRSEAFFGQGTRLTVV.